The rows below give T cell receptor beta chains drawn from one sample of a study of blood T cell repertoires in COVID-19. Produced via immunoSEQ multiplex PCR; TCRdb's table is partial and in-frame only. In the table there are 260,000 or so clones, 84% of which are singletons. Material for sequencing was peripheral blood. Source of these receptors: a human donor in a cohort sampled during active COVID-19. The CDR3 runs from the conserved cysteine through the conserved F or W. D genes are given only for firm matches. A clone size is listed for some rows: how often the clone was seen (once, few, many), or a class if it is expanded.

NA | TRBJ2-1 | TRBV7-8 | TRBD2 | CASSSNLAEAFNEQFF | TGTGCCAGCAGCTCGAACCTAGCGGAAGCTTTCAATGAGCAGTTCTTC
NA | TRBJ2-5 | TRBV10-1 | TRBD1 | CASSRQGKETQYF | TGCGCCAGCAGCAGACAGGGCAAAGAGACCCAGTACTTC
NA | TRBJ1-6 | TRBV18 | NA | CASSQDRHYNSPLHF | TGTGCCAGCTCACAAGACAGACACTATAATTCACCCCTCCACTTT
NA | TRBJ1-6 | TRBV19 | NA | CASSIGRGYSPLHF | TGTGCCAGTAGTATAGGACGGGGTTATTCACCCCTCCACTTT
NA | TRBJ1-2 | TRBV4-2 | NA | CASSQDFGAGNGYTF | TGTGCCAGCAGCCAAGATTTTGGGGCAGGGAATGGCTACACCTTC
NA | TRBJ2-7 | TRBV11-2 | TRBD2 | CASSAGEGYEQYF | TGTGCCAGCAGCGCGGGGGAGGGGTACGAGCAGTACTTC
few | TRBJ1-1 | TRBV2 | TRBD1 | CASRRGQGNTEAFF | TGTGCCAGCAGGAGGGGACAGGGGAACACTGAAGCTTTCTTT
NA | TRBJ2-5 | TRBV4-2 | NA | CASSQDGTGEETQYF | TGTGCCAGCAGCCAAGATGGAACAGGTGAGGAGACCCAGTACTTC
NA | TRBJ1-1 | TRBV27 | NA | CASSFRGGTLATEAFF | TGTGCCAGCAGTTTTCGGGGGGGGACTTTGGCCACTGAAGCTTTCTTT
NA | TRBJ2-7 | TRBV20-1 | NA | CSASWRKGGYEQYF | TGCAGTGCTAGTTGGCGGAAAGGGGGCTACGAGCAGTACTTC
NA | TRBJ2-3 | TRBV6-1 | TRBD1 | CASMPYGQGTDTQYF | TGTGCCAGCATGCCATACGGACAGGGCACAGATACGCAGTATTTT
NA | TRBJ2-4 | TRBV11-2 | TRBD1 | CASSLDIGQGPAKNIQYF | TGTGCCAGCAGCTTAGATATAGGACAGGGGCCAGCCAAAAACATTCAGTACTTC
few | TRBJ2-7 | TRBV27 | TRBD1 | CASSLAGQGIYEQYF | TGTGCCAGCAGTTTAGCTGGACAGGGTATCTACGAGCAGTACTTC
NA | TRBJ2-1 | TRBV7-9 | NA | CASSLGPGRVSSYNEQFF | TGTGCCAGCAGCTTAGGTCCGGGTCGAGTAAGCTCCTACAATGAGCAGTTCTTC
NA | TRBJ1-2 | TRBV19 | NA | CASSTQEEVNYGYTF | TGTGCCAGTAGTACCCAGGAGGAAGTCAACTATGGCTACACCTTC
NA | TRBJ1-2 | TRBV28 | NA | CASSRLSGFSGYTF | TGTGCCAGCAGCCGCCTCTCAGGGTTCAGCGGCTACACCTTC
NA | TRBJ1-2 | TRBV3-1/TRBV3-2 | NA | CASRPGPSPNYGYTF | TGTGCCAGCAGACCCGGTCCTTCCCCTAACTATGGCTACACCTTC
NA | TRBJ2-5 | TRBV7-9 | NA | CASSLISGEETQYF | TGTGCCAGCAGCTTAATCTCGGGGGAAGAGACCCAGTACTTC
NA | TRBJ2-7 | TRBV5-1 | NA | CASSSRPDIGSGEQYF | TGCGCCAGCAGTTCGAGGCCTGACATAGGAAGCGGCGAGCAGTACTTC
once | TRBJ1-2 | TRBV28 | TRBD1 | CASSRTGPNYGYTF | TGTGCCAGCAGTCGGACAGGGCCCAACTATGGCTACACCTTC
NA | TRBJ1-6 | TRBV7-9 | NA | CASSGTGILSPLHF | TGTGCCAGCAGCGGGACTGGGATACTTTCACCCCTCCACTTT
NA | TRBJ2-1 | TRBV9 | NA | CASSVALAQTYNEQFF | TGTGCCAGCAGCGTAGCCCTAGCGCAAACCTACAATGAGCAGTTCTTC
NA | TRBJ2-1 | TRBV7-2 | NA | CASSLQSLTINNEQFF | TGTGCCAGCAGCTTACAATCACTGACTATAAACAATGAGCAGTTCTTC
once | TRBJ1-1 | TRBV6-5 | NA | CASSPHDRVKTFF | TGTGCCAGCAGCCCGCACGATCGGGTGAAGACTTTCTTT
NA | TRBJ1-6 | TRBV2 | NA | CASNGELNSPLHF | TGTGCCAGCAACGGGGAACTCAATTCACCCCTCCACTTT
many | TRBJ2-2 | TRBV24-1 | NA | CATSRQGAGELFF | TGTGCCACCAGCCGTCAGGGCGCCGGGGAGCTGTTTTTT
NA | TRBJ1-3 | TRBV29-1 | TRBD1 | CSVLSTQGLNTIYF | TGCAGCGTCCTAAGTACACAGGGGTTAAACACCATATATTTT
NA | TRBJ1-2 | TRBV9 | NA | CASSVADSRYGYTF | TGTGCCAGCAGCGTAGCCGACAGTCGGTATGGCTACACCTTC
NA | TRBJ2-7 | TRBV28 | NA | CASRRAGSSYEQYF | TGTGCCAGCAGGCGGGCGGGGAGCTCCTACGAGCAGTACTTC
once | TRBJ1-6 | TRBV6-5 | NA | CASSRSSYNSPLHF | TGTGCCAGCAGTCGGAGCTCCTATAATTCACCCCTCCACTTT
NA | TRBJ2-1 | TRBV7-6 | NA | CASSLDRVSNNEQFF | TGTGCCAGCAGCTTAGACAGGGTGTCCAACAATGAGCAGTTCTTC
NA | TRBJ2-7 | TRBV7-2 | NA | CASSPWDTTYEQYF | TGTGCCAGCAGCCCCTGGGACACGACCTACGAGCAGTACTTC
NA | TRBJ2-3 | TRBV6-6 | TRBD2 | CASSRGTSGSTDTQYF | TGTGCCAGCAGTCGAGGGACTAGCGGTAGCACAGATACGCAGTATTTT
NA | TRBJ1-5 | TRBV5-6 | NA | CASSAFGYTDSNQPQHF | TGTGCCAGCAGCGCATTTGGGTACACAGATAGCAATCAGCCCCAGCATTTT
NA | TRBJ1-1 | TRBV3-1/TRBV3-2 | NA | CASTREYRGNTEAFF | TGTGCCAGCACCAGAGAGTATAGGGGGAACACTGAAGCTTTCTTT
once | TRBJ1-2 | TRBV10-2 | TRBD1 | CASSSDRDYGYTF | TGCGCCAGCAGTTCAGACAGGGACTATGGCTACACCTTC
once | TRBJ2-3 | TRBV7-2 | TRBD2 | CASSVWRGGITDTQYF | TGTGCCAGCAGCGTTTGGCGGGGGGGGATCACAGATACGCAGTATTTT
NA | TRBJ1-5 | TRBV28 | NA | CASVPGGSNQPQHF | TGTGCCAGCGTACCCGGGGGTAGCAATCAGCCCCAGCATTTT
NA | TRBJ1-6 | TRBV28 | TRBD1 | CASTRGDSWVSPLHF | TGTGCCAGCACTCGCGGGGACAGCTGGGTTTCACCCCTCCACTTT
NA | TRBJ2-5 | TRBV11-2 | TRBD1 | CASRFRGFSQETQYF | TGTGCCAGCAGATTCAGGGGGTTTTCCCAAGAGACCCAGTACTTC
NA | TRBJ1-2 | TRBV6-5 | NA | CASTKTRAGDGYTF | TGTGCCAGCACCAAAACAAGGGCAGGGGATGGCTACACCTTC
NA | TRBJ2-7 | TRBV7-2 | NA | CASSLAGAALHEQYF | TGTGCCAGCAGCTTAGCGGGGGCCGCCCTCCACGAGCAGTACTTC
NA | TRBJ2-7 | TRBV18 | NA | CASSPSGAYEQYF | TGTGCCAGCTCACCATCAGGGGCCTACGAGCAGTACTTC